The 27 T cell receptor beta chains in this list originate from one sample, sequenced in a study of T cell responses to AZD1222 COVID-19 vaccine. Sequencing was performed with immunoSEQ multiplex PCR; in TCRdb, only in-frame clones are kept and a portion is missing. The table records about 120,000 clones, approximately 90% of them present only once. The specimen was peripheral blood, collected 28 days after the second AZD1222 dose. Receptor source: an adult who received the AZD1222 COVID-19 vaccine.

This chain joins TRBV27 and TRBJ1-3; D is perhaps TRBD1 (5 bases). CDR1 and CDR2 (germline): MNHEY, SMNVEV (reference sequence). Trimming shortened V by 0 bases and J by 2 bases, and 14 bases separated the two germline ends. The CDR3 is made up of 17 amino acids. The CDR3 protein is CASSLSMRGPTGNTIYF. The CDR3 DNA reads TGTGCCAGCAGTTTATCGATGAGGGGCCCAACTGGAAACACCATATATTTT.

The rearrangement uses TRBV28 and TRBJ2-7; D is undetermined. V lost 10 bases, J lost 3 bases, and 10 bases lay in between. The CDR3 loop spans 11 amino acids. Germline V lookup: CDR1 MDHEN, CDR2 SYDVKM. The DNA of the CDR3 is TGTGCCATCGGGCGAGGCTACGAGCAGTACTTC. Translating gives CAIGRGYEQYF. Together with reference TRBV28 and TRBJ2-7, the CDR3 gives the full variable domain: DVKVTQSSRYLVKRTGEKVFLECVQDMDHENMFWYRQDPGLGLRLIYFSYDVKMKEKGDIPEGYSVSREKKERFSLILESASTNQTSMYLCAIGRGYEQYFGPGTRLTVT.

In its sample, this clone was seen a few times. This rearrangement joins TRBV7-9 to TRBJ2-1; unclear D gene. V was trimmed by 0 bases and J by 6 bases, leaving 6 bases between them. This CDR3 has 13 residues. The germline V gene encodes CDR1 SEHNR and CDR2 FQNEAQ (reference sequence). CDR3 coding DNA: TGTGCCAGCAGCTTAGCGCTGGGCAATGAGCAGTTCTTC. Amino acids: CASSLALGNEQFF.

V usage is TRBV27 and J usage is TRBJ2-7, with 8 bases aligning to TRBD1. The CDR3 has 15 amino acids. V shed 6 bases and J 3 bases; nucleotides not matched to a gene: 10. Germline V gene data show CDR1 as MNHEY and CDR2 as SMNVEV (reference sequence). Written as DNA, the CDR3 is TGTGCCAGCAGGGGGACAGGCCCCCAACACTACGAGCAGTACTTC. The encoded protein is CASRGTGPQHYEQYF.

This chain connects TRBV5-1 to TRBJ2-1, with D possibly matching TRBD2 (6 bases). Germline CDR1 SGHRS, CDR2 YFSETQ. The CDR3 length is 14 residues. Trimming pared 4 bases from V and 2 bases from J, leaving 10 bases between. The CDR3 reads CASSGRGTYNEQFF. The CDR3 DNA sequence: TGCGCCAGCAGCGGGCGGGGAACCTACAATGAGCAGTTCTTC.

The chain is built from TRBV14 and TRBJ2-6; 7 bases are shared with TRBD1. Unmatched junction bases numbered 14, after V lost 3 bases and J lost 0 bases. The CDR3 extends over 20 amino acids. The germline CDR1 and CDR2 sequences are SGHDN and FVKESK. Here the CDR3 reads CASSQGTEAWQFSGANVLTF. The CDR3 DNA reads as TGTGCCAGCAGCCAGGGGACAGAGGCTTGGCAATTCTCTGGGGCCAACGTCCTGACTTTC.

The rearrangement joins TRBV29-1 to TRBJ1-6; TRBD1 aligns across 12 bases. The V segment lost 6 bases and the J segment 10 bases; nucleotides outside the gene matches: 7. Germline V lookup: CDR1 SQVTM, CDR2 ANQGSEA. The CDR3 spans 14 residues. CDR3 sequence reads: CSVAGQGAGSPLHF. In nucleotides, the CDR3 is TGCAGCGTGGCGGGACAGGGGGCTGGGTCACCCCTCCACTTT. Together with reference TRBV29-1 and TRBJ1-6, the CDR3 gives the full variable domain: SAVISQKPSRDICQRGTSLTIQCQVDSQVTMMFWYRQQPGQSLTLIATANQGSEATYESGFVIDKFPISRPNLTFSTLTVSNMSPEDSSIYLCSVAGQGAGSPLHFGNGTRLTVT.

The chain uses TRBV3-1 (or the pseudogene TRBV3-2) and TRBJ1-2; TRBD1 might be the D (5 bases). CDR3 length equals 14 residues. Trimming stripped 3 bases from V and 4 bases from J, with 12 bases between. The germline CDR1 and CDR2 sequences are LGHDT and YNNKEL (reference sequence). CDR3 residues: CASSQSLGPYGYTF. The CDR3 DNA reads TGTGCCAGCAGCCAGTCTTTGGGACCCTATGGCTACACCTTC.

This clone was seen only once. V and J are TRBV9 and TRBJ1-2; D is ambiguous. The germline V and J ends were trimmed by 7 bases and 6 bases, with 4 bases remaining between them. The CDR3 totals 9 residues. Germline V CDR1 and CDR2: SGDLS, YYNGEE. CDR3 nucleotide sequence: TGTGCCAGCGGGAATGGCTACACCTTC. Translated, it gives CASGNGYTF.

The chain has TRBV19 and TRBJ1-1; D ambiguous. V was clipped by 0 bases and J by 9 bases, with 14 bases between them. CDR1 is LNHDA, CDR2 SQIVND, per germline (reference sequence). This CDR3 region has 14 residues. CDR3 nucleotide sequence: TGTGCCAGTAGTATAGATCTAGTAGCCAGCCAAGCTTTCTTT. Its protein product is CASSIDLVASQAFF.

This rearrangement joins TRBV5-1 to TRBJ2-2; D is unclear. The ends were cut back, 0 bases at V and 3 bases at J, with 12 bases in the middle. Germline lookup yields CDR1 SGHRS and CDR2 YFSETQ. This CDR3 has 16 amino acids. The CDR3 is CASSLEAGIYTGELFF. In nucleotides, the CDR3 is TGCGCCAGCAGCTTGGAAGCTGGGATTTACACCGGGGAGCTGTTTTTT.

The V call is TRBV2, the J call TRBJ2-1; D might be TRBD2 (6 bases). V shed 6 bases and J shed 9 bases, with 12 bases lying between them. The CDR3 is made up of 12 amino acids. Per germline, CDR1 SNHLY and CDR2 FYNNEI. The CDR3 here is CASSVLGLEQFF. The CDR3 DNA reads TGTGCCAGCAGCGTCCTGGGACTTGAGCAGTTCTTC.

The sample holds a few counts of this clone. The chain uses TRBV5-1 and TRBJ2-7, with TRBD2 as a possible D gene (5 bases). V was trimmed by 4 bases and J by 4 bases, leaving 15 bases between them. The CDR3 has 14 amino acids. Germline V gene data show CDR1 as SGHRS and CDR2 as YFSETQ. The CDR3 spells CASSPLNPGYEQYF. CDR3 in DNA: TGCGCCAGCAGCCCGTTAAATCCGGGGTACGAGCAGTACTTC.

The rearrangement links TRBV29-1 to TRBJ2-3, with 13 bases identical to TRBD2. Per the germline V gene, CDR1 is SQVTM and CDR2 is ANQGSEA. V lost 4 bases to trimming and J lost 3 bases; unmatched junction nucleotides: 7. CDR3 length equals 16 residues. CDR3 nucleotides: TGCAGCGTTGGTGGACTAGCGGGAGTAAGGACAGATACGCAGTATTTT. Translation gives CSVGGLAGVRTDTQYF.

This clone has a handful of counts. V gene TRBV11-2 combines with J gene TRBJ2-2, with a weak D call TRBD2 (5 bases). The CDR3 consists of 14 residues. The V gene lost 3 bases and the J gene lost 3 bases, with 8 bases spanning the gap. CDR1 is SGHAT and CDR2 is FQNNGV in the germline V gene. CDR3 nucleotides: TGTGCCAGCAGCTTTTTCGGGGACACCGGGGAGCTGTTTTTT. Translated, it gives CASSFFGDTGELFF.

This rearrangement joins TRBV30 to TRBJ2-7; D remains ambiguous. The CDR3 is 14 amino acids. Germline loops: CDR1 GTSNPN, CDR2 SVGIG (reference sequence). V shed 0 bases and J shed 4 bases, with 13 bases lying between them. CDR3 in amino acids: CAWSVSRGAYEQYF. DNA for the CDR3: TGTGCCTGGAGTGTATCTCGCGGCGCTTACGAGCAGTACTTC.

The gene calls are TRBV19 and TRBJ1-5; D not certain. With 0 bases removed from V and 4 bases from J, the gap between germline ends came to 10 bases. Germline V lookup: CDR1 LNHDA, CDR2 SQIVND (reference sequence). The CDR3 runs 15 residues. CDR3 in amino acids: CASSIDLGWNQPQHF. CDR3 in DNA: TGTGCCAGTAGTATAGATTTGGGGTGGAATCAGCCCCAGCATTTT.

The genes are TRBV7-9 and TRBJ2-1, with 8 bases lining up with TRBD1. CDR1 is SEHNR and CDR2 is FQNEAQ in the germline V gene (reference sequence). The CDR3 is 19 residues long. Unmatched junction bases numbered 18, after V lost 7 bases and J lost 1 base. The CDR3 DNA reads TGTGCCAGCACCACACGCGTGGACAGGGTCCTTTATTCCTACAATGAGCAGTTCTTC. Amino acid sequence: CASTTRVDRVLYSYNEQFF. The variable domain in full, with the rest retrieved from reference TRBV7-9 and TRBJ2-1, is DTGVSQNPRHKITKRGQNVTFRCDPISEHNRLYWYRQTLGQGPEFLTYFQNEAQLEKSRLLSDRFSAERPKGSFSTLEIQRTEQGDSAMYLCASTTRVDRVLYSYNEQFFGPGTRLTVL.

The chain has TRBV19 and TRBJ1-5; 8 positions match TRBD1. Per the germline V gene, CDR1 is LNHDA and CDR2 is SQIVND (reference sequence). The length of the CDR3 is 16 residues. J was trimmed by 2 bases and V by 4 bases; bases with no gene match: 7. CDR3 sequence reads: CASSTQGARGNQPQHF. CDR3 nucleotide sequence: TGTGCCAGTAGTACGCAGGGGGCGCGAGGCAATCAGCCCCAGCATTTT.

The gene calls are TRBV2 and TRBJ1-2; D gene uncertain. This CDR3 comprises 14 residues. CDR1 is SNHLY, CDR2 FYNNEI, per germline. With 4 bases removed from V and 2 bases from J, the gap between germline ends came to 11 bases. CDR3 DNA sequence: TGTGCCAGCAGTGGGGGTGGTTGGAACTATGGCTACACCTTC. It yields the protein CASSGGGWNYGYTF. Filled out from reference TRBV2 and TRBJ1-2, the complete variable domain reads EPEVTQTPSHQVTQMGQEVILRCVPISNHLYFYWYRQILGQKVEFLVSFYNNEISEKSEIFDDQFSVERPDGSNFTLKIRSTKLEDSAMYFCASSGGGWNYGYTFGSGTRLTVV.

The V call is TRBV7-3, the J call TRBJ1-1; 11 bases align to TRBD1. The CDR3 sequence is 13 residues long. With V trimmed by 5 bases and J by 10 bases, 6 bases remained unmatched. In germline, CDR1 is SGHTA, CDR2 FQGTGA. The CDR3 region is CASSDGTGGSAFF. CDR3 DNA: TGTGCCAGCAGCGACGGGACAGGGGGTTCAGCTTTCTTT.

V usage is TRBV24-1 and J usage is TRBJ2-1; TRBD2 agrees at 13 bases. The ends lost 1 base at V and 8 bases at J; junction bases unmatched: 4. Germline CDR1 KGHDR, CDR2 SFDVKD. This CDR3 region has 16 residues. As DNA, the CDR3 is TGTGCCACCAGTGATTTCGGACTAGCGGGAGAGGATGAGCAGTTCTTC. It codes for CATSDFGLAGEDEQFF.

The chain links TRBV7-3 to TRBJ2-3, with D hard to call. The CDR3 runs to 13 residues. Germline V gives CDR1 SGHTA, CDR2 FQGTGA. Trimming left V 2 bases short and J 2 bases short, with 5 bases between. The CDR3 loop is CASSLGDTDTQYF. CDR3 DNA: TGTGCCAGCAGCTTAGGGGACACAGATACGCAGTATTTT.

The sample holds one count of this clone. The chain combines TRBV12-3 or TRBV12-4 with TRBJ1-2; D unclear. The CDR3 is 12 residues long. V gave up 0 bases and J gave up 8 bases, with 7 bases separating them. In DNA, the CDR3 is TGTGCCAGCAGTTTAGCGCAGGAAGGCTACACCTTC. It specifies CASSLAQEGYTF.

The chain links TRBV28 to TRBJ1-1; D unclear. Trimming removed 3 bases at V and 3 bases at J, with 5 bases between. The CDR3 runs to 12 residues. CDR1 and CDR2 from the germline V gene are MDHEN and SYDVKM. The CDR3 DNA reads as TGTGCCAGCAGTTTTATATACACTGAAGCTTTCTTT. Protein product: CASSFIYTEAFF. Complete variable domain (other parts from reference TRBV28 and TRBJ1-1): DVKVTQSSRYLVKRTGEKVFLECVQDMDHENMFWYRQDPGLGLRLIYFSYDVKMKEKGDIPEGYSVSREKKERFSLILESASTNQTSMYLCASSFIYTEAFFGQGTRLTVV.

The rearrangement uses TRBV10-3 and TRBJ2-3; weak D call: TRBD1 (5 bases). Germline CDR1 reads ENHRY; CDR2 reads SYGVKD. The CDR3 runs to 14 residues. Trimming cost V 2 bases and J 2 bases, with 8 bases left between them. Here the CDR3 reads CAISEGADTDTQYF. DNA for the CDR3: TGTGCCATCAGTGAGGGGGCTGACACAGATACGCAGTATTTT.

The chain combines TRBV28 with TRBJ2-7; D is perhaps TRBD2 (6 bases). CDR1 MDHEN and CDR2 SYDVKM come from the germline V gene. V lost 4 bases, J lost 3 bases, and 10 bases lay in between. The CDR3 length is 13 residues. CDR3 coding DNA: TGTGCCAGCAGTTGGCCCGGGAGCTACGAGCAGTACTTC. It is translated as CASSWPGSYEQYF.